This is a list of T cell receptor beta chains from one sample in a study of T cell changes during pregnancy in multiple sclerosis. Assay: immunoSEQ multiplex PCR; the TCRdb copy retains only in-frame clones and omits some. The sample lists 9,000 to 15,000 clones, about 94% occurring once. The source material was CD4+ T cells from peripheral blood mononuclear cells, sampled before pregnancy. These receptor sequences come from a female donor with multiple sclerosis, enrolled in a pregnancy study. Both conserved end residues are part of each CDR3. D genes are given only for firm matches. Size is omitted from some rows. Given values are once, few, many or a class for expanded clones.

-	TRBV4-1	TRBJ2-1	-	CASSHGDRLSYNEQFF	TGCGCCAGCAGCCATGGTGACCGACTTTCCTACAATGAGCAGTTCTTC
-	TRBV6-1	TRBJ2-6	-	CASSGRAGPSGANVLTF	TGTGCCAGCAGTGGGAGGGCAGGGCCCTCTGGGGCCAACGTCCTGACTTTC
-	TRBV2	TRBJ2-1	-	CATRGNEQFF	TGTGCCACTCGGGGGAATGAGCAGTTCTTC
-	TRBV5-8	TRBJ1-2	few	CASSLLQSYGYTF	TGTGCCAGCAGCTTGTTACAGAGCTATGGCTACACCTTC
-	TRBV5-6	TRBJ2-7	once	CASSLDRFSYEQYF	TGTGCCAGCAGCTTGGATCGGTTCTCCTACGAGCAGTACTTC
-	TRBV27	TRBJ1-1	-	CATTRGTRAFF	TGTGCCACCACCAGAGGGACACGAGCTTTCTTT
-	TRBV6-1	TRBJ2-7	-	CASRETGTYEQYF	TGTGCCAGCAGGGAGACAGGAACCTACGAGCAGTACTTC
TRBD1	TRBV2	TRBJ1-6	-	CASTGTGGNSPLHF	TGTGCCAGCACCGGGACAGGGGGCAATTCACCCCTCCACTTT
TRBD2	TRBV2	TRBJ2-3	-	CASSELASGGLGDTQYF	TGTGCCAGCAGTGAACTGGCTAGCGGGGGGCTGGGGGATACGCAGTATTTT
TRBD1	TRBV27	TRBJ1-6	-	CASSRGLNSPLHF	TGTGCCAGCAGCAGGGGGCTTAATTCACCCCTCCACTTT
-	TRBV11-1	TRBJ2-1	once	CASSLMEGAHEQFF	TGTGCCAGCAGCTTAATGGAGGGTGCCCATGAGCAGTTCTTC
TRBD2	TRBV5-1	TRBJ2-1	once	CASSFGLAGGPGTNEQFF	TGCGCCAGCAGCTTCGGACTAGCGGGGGGGCCAGGTACTAATGAGCAGTTCTTC
TRBD1	TRBV6-1	TRBJ1-5	-	CASSLRTGGDQPQHF	TGTGCCAGCAGTCTGCGTACAGGGGGAGATCAGCCCCAGCATTTT
-	TRBV14	TRBJ1-4	-	CASSQDQLGANEKLFF	TGTGCCAGCAGCCAAGATCAATTGGGGGCCAATGAAAAACTGTTTTTT
TRBD1	TRBV6-5	TRBJ1-3	-	CASSYGTGSRIYF	TGTGCCAGCAGTTACGGGACAGGGAGTAGGATATATTTT
TRBD1	TRBV19	TRBJ1-5	-	CASSMDRGPQPQHF	TGTGCCAGTAGTATGGACAGGGGGCCGCAGCCCCAGCATTTT